This T cell receptor beta chain derives from a study of T-cell reconstitution after alpha-beta-depleted transplantation in children. Study-level points and caveats: For some patients, TCRbeta diversity was high at day 60 because of recipient T cells and thymic progenitors that survived. Newly made T cells mostly supplied T-cell counts and diversity one year after transplant. Reportedly, alpha-beta T cells present about two months post-transplant originated from several hundred expanded clones of graft origin.

Using unique molecular identifiers, the investigators prepared the TCRbeta library. TCRdb re-called the PCR reads with MiXCR, one entry per CDR3 protein. This table holds roughly 310,000 distinct CDR3 sequences, approximately 23% found once. This clonotype was picked up a small number of times. Its antigen remains unknown. Material: PBMCs, mostly from graft donor cells, obtained 180 days after TCRalphabeta/CD19-depleted stem cell transplant. The sequence was obtained from a male patient between 10 and 17 years old who had a stem cell transplant for acute lymphoblastic leukemia, so the T cells may come from the graft donor.

The chain's CDR3 is CASSLVVGDRDEQFF. The CDR3 DNA reads as TGCGCCAGCAGCTTGGTGGTGGGAGATCGCGATGAGCAGTTCTTC. The chain couples TRBV5-1 to TRBJ2-1; D is perhaps TRBD2 (5 bases). V lost 0 bases and J 8 bases, leaving 15 bases between the germline ends. The CDR3 has 15 residues. Germline V CDR1 and CDR2: SGHRS, YFSETQ.